This T cell receptor beta chain was obtained from a study of cytomegalovirus exposure and HLA in healthy donors. From germline, CDR1 is MNHNY and CDR2 SVGAGI (reference sequence). V dropped 2 bases and J dropped 5 bases, with 12 bases sitting between them. This CDR3 contains 14 residues. Concerning this clone: What it binds is not known. Different DNA sequences within this sample yield the same CDR3.

A multiplex PCR was run with 60 Vbeta primers and 13 Jbeta primers. Libraries were prepared by immunoSEQ multiplex PCR; TCRdb keeps only in-frame clonotypes and omits some of them. The sample holds around 120,000 clones, 60% to 85% seen once. General study points: Per a later analysis, roughly 17,000 TCR beta sequences showed association with HLA alleles at 0.05 false discovery rate. It was taken for granted in presence/absence analyses that sequencing depth across donors was roughly uniform. Further analysis was carried out later, and it showed several of the most significant clusters appearing linked to common viral pathogens.

The receptor comes from a man aged 25-40 years in good health and CMV-seronegative. V gene TRBV6-6 combines with J gene TRBJ1-2; a possible D gene is TRBD1 (6 bases). Sequences were obtained from PBMCs. CDR3 DNA sequence: TGTGCCAGCAGTTACAGGGGGATTGGGTATGGCTACACCTTC. It is translated as CASSYRGIGYGYTF.